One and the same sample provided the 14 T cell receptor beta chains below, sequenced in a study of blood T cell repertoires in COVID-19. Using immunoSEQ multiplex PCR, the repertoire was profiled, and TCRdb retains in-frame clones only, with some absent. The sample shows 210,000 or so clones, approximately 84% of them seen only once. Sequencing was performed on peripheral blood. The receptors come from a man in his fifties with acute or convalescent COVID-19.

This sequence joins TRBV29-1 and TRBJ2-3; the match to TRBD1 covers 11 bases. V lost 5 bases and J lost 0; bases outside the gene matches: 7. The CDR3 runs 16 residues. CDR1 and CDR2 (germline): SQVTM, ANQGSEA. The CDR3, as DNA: TGCAGCGTTATGGACAGGGGGCTTCCTAGCACAGATACGCAGTATTTT. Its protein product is CSVMDRGLPSTDTQYF.

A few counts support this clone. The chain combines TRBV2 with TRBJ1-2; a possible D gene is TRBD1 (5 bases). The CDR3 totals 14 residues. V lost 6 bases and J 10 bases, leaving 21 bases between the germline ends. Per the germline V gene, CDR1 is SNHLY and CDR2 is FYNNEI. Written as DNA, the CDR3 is TGTGCCAGCAGGGGGCAAGGTTATTCGGCGGCCTACACCTTC. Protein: CASRGQGYSAAYTF.

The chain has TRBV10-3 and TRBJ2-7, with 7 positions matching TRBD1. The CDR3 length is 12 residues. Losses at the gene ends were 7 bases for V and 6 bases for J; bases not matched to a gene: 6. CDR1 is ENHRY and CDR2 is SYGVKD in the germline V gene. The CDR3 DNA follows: TGTGCCATCACTGACAGGGTCGGCGAGCAGTACTTC. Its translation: CAITDRVGEQYF.

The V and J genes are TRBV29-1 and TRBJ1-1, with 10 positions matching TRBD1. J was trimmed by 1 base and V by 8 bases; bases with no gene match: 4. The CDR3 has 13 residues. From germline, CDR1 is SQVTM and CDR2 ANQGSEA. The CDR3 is CSTWDRGNTEAFF. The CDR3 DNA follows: TGCAGCACTTGGGACAGGGGGAACACTGAAGCTTTCTTT.

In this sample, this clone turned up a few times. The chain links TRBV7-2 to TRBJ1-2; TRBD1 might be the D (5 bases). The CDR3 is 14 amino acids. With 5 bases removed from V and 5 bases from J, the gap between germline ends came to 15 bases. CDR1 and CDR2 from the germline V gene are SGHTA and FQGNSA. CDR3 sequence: CASSPGGVGYGYTF. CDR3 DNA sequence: TGTGCCAGCAGCCCCGGGGGGGTAGGATATGGCTACACCTTC.

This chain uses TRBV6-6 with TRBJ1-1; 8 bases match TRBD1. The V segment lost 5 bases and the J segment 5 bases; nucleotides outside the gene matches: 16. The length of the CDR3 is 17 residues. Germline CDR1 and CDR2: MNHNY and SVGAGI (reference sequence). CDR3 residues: CASSPSLGQGRETEAFF. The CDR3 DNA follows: TGTGCCAGCAGTCCCAGCCTTGGACAGGGTAGGGAAACTGAAGCTTTCTTT.

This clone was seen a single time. CDR3 sequence reads: CAWSTQGATEAFF. DNA for the CDR3: TGTGCCTGGAGTACACAGGGGGCCACTGAAGCTTTCTTT. The V and J genes are TRBV30 and TRBJ1-1; 9 bases are shared with TRBD1. J gave up 4 bases and V 2 bases, and 2 bases lay outside the gene matches. CDR3 length: 13 amino acids. The germline gives CDR1 GTSNPN, CDR2 SVGIG (reference sequence). The full variable domain, with the rest looked up from reference TRBV30 and TRBJ1-1, is SQTIHQWPATLVQPVGSPLSLECTVEGTSNPNLYWYRQAAGRGLQLLFYSVGIGQISSEVPQNLSASRPQDRQFILSSKKLLLSDSGFYLCAWSTQGATEAFFGQGTRLTVV.

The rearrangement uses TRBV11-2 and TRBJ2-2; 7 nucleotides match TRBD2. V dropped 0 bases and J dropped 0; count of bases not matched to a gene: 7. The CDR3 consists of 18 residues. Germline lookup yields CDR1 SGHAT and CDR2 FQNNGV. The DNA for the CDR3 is TGTGCCAGCAGCTTAGAGGGGCTGGGACTACCGAACACCGGGGAGCTGTTTTTT. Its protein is CASSLEGLGLPNTGELFF.

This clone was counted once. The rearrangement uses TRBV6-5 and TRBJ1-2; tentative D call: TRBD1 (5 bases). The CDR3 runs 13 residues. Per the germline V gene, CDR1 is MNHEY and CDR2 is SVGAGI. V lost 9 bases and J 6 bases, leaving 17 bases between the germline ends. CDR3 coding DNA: TGTGCCAGTTTTGGTGGGGCGCGTCATGGCTACACCTTC. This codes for CASFGGARHGYTF.

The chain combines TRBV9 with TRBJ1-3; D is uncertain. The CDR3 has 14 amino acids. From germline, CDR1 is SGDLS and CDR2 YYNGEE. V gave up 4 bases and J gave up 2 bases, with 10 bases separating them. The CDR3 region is CASSPRTAGNTIYF. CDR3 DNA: TGTGCCAGCAGCCCCCGTACAGCTGGAAACACCATATATTTT.

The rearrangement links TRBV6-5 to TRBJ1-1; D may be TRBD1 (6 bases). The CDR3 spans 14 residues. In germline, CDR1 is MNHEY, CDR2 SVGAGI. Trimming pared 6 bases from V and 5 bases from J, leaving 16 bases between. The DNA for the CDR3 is TGTGCCAGCAGCCGAGGTGGGGGCGGGACTGAAGCTTTCTTT. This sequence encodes CASSRGGGGTEAFF.

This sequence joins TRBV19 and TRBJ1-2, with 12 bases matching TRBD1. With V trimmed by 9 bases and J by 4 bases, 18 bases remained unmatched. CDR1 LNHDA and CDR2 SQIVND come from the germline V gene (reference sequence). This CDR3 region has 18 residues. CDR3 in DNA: TGTGCCAGCACAAACCGGGACAGGGGGCCTGGTATTTCCTATGGCTACACCTTC. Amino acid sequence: CASTNRDRGPGISYGYTF.

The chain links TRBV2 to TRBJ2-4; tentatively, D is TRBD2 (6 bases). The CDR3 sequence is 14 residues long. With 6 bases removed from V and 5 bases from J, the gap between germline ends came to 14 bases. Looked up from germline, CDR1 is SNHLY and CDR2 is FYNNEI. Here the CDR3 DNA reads TGTGCCAGCAGGGGGGACTTAGGGGAAAACATTCAGTACTTC. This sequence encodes CASRGDLGENIQYF.

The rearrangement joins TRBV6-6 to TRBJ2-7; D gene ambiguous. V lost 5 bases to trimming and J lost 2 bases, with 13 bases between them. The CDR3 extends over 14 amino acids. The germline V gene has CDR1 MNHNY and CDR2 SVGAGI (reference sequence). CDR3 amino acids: CASSPPVKTYEQYF. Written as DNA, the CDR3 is TGTGCCAGCAGTCCCCCGGTGAAAACCTACGAGCAGTACTTC.